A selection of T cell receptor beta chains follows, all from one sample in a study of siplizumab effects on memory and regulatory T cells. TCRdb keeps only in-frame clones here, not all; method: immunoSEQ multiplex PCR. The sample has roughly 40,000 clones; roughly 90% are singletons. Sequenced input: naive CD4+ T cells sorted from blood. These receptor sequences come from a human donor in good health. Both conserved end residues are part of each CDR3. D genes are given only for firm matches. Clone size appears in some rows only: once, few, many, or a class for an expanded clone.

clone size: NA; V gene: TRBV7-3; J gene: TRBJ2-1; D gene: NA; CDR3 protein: CASSLTREGDGTYNEQFF; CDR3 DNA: TGTGCCAGCAGCTTAACCCGCGAGGGGGACGGTACCTACAATGAGCAGTTCTTC
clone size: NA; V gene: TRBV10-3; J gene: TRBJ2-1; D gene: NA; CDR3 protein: CAIMWDIDNEQFF; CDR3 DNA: TGTGCCATCATGTGGGACATCGACAATGAGCAGTTCTTC
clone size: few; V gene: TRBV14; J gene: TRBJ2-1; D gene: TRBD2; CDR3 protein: CASAGLADYNEQFF; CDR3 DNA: TGTGCCAGCGCGGGGCTAGCGGACTACAATGAGCAGTTCTTC
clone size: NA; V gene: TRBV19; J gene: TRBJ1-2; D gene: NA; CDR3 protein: CASEGGEANYGYTF; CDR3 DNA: TGTGCCAGCGAGGGGGGCGAAGCTAACTATGGCTACACCTTC
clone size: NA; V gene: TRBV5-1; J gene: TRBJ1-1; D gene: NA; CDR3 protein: CASSLGVSTEAFF; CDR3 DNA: TGCGCCAGCAGCCTAGGGGTAAGCACTGAAGCTTTCTTT
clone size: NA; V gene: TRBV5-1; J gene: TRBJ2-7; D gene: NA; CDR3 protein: CASSLQGGSYEQYF; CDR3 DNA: TGCGCCAGCAGCTTACAGGGCGGCTCCTACGAGCAGTACTTC
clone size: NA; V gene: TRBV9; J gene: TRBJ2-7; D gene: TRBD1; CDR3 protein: CASSIRQGPTYEQYF; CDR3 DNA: TGTGCCAGCAGCATTCGACAGGGACCTACCTACGAGCAGTACTTC
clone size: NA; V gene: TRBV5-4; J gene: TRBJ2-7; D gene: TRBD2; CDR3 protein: CASSLGWTSGIGAYEQYF; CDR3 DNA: TGTGCCAGCAGCTTGGGATGGACTAGCGGGATTGGGGCCTACGAGCAGTACTTC
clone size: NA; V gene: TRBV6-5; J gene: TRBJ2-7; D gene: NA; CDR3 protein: CASSYSGRASSYEQYF; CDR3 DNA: TGTGCCAGCAGTTACTCGGGCAGGGCGAGCTCCTACGAGCAGTACTTC
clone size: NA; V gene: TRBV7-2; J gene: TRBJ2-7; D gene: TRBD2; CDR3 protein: CASSRRGTSGSFYEQYF; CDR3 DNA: TGTGCCAGCAGCAGACGCGGGACTAGCGGTTCCTTCTACGAGCAGTACTTC
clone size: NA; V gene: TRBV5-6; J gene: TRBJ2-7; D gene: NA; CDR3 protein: CASNQVGLGISSYEQYF; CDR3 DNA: TGTGCCAGCAACCAAGTAGGTTTGGGCATCAGCTCCTACGAGCAGTACTTC
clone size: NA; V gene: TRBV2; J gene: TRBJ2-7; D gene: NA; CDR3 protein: CASSPLLGWVEQYF; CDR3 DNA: TGTGCCAGCAGTCCCTTATTAGGTTGGGTGGAGCAGTACTTC
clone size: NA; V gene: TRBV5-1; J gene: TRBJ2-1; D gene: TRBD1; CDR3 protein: CASSLGQGPNNEQFF; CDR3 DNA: TGCGCCAGCAGCCTAGGACAGGGGCCCAACAATGAGCAGTTCTTC
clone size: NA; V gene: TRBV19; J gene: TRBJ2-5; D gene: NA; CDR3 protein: CASSIDRSGWETQYF; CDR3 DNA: TGTGCCAGTAGTATAGATAGATCAGGGTGGGAGACCCAGTACTTC
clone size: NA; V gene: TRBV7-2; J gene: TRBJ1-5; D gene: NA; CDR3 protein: CASSSDGSNQPQHF; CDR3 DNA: TGTGCCAGCAGCTCCGACGGTAGCAATCAGCCCCAGCATTTT
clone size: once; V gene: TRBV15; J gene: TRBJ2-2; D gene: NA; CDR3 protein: CATSRDIGLNTGELFF; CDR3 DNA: TGTGCCACCAGCAGAGATATAGGTCTGAACACCGGGGAGCTGTTTTTT
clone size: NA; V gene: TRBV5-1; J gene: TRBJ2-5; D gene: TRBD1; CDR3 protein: CASSQTGGLGETQYF; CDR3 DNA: TGCGCCAGCAGCCAGACAGGGGGCTTGGGGGAGACCCAGTACTTC
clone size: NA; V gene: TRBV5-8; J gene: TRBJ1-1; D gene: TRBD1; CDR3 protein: CASSPVQGASTEAFF; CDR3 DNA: TGTGCCAGCAGCCCCGTACAGGGGGCAAGTACTGAAGCTTTCTTT
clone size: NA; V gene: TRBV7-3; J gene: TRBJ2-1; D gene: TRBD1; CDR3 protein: CASSLSGTVPNEQFF; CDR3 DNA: TGTGCCAGCAGCTTAAGTGGGACAGTCCCCAATGAGCAGTTCTTC
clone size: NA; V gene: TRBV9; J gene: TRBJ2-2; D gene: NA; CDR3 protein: CASSVGSGDTGELFF; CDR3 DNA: TGTGCCAGCAGCGTTGGGTCGGGGGACACCGGGGAGCTGTTTTTT
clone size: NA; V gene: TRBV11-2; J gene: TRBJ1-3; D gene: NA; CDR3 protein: CASRSQRFSGNTIYF; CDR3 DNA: TGTGCCAGCAGGTCCCAGCGGTTCTCTGGAAACACCATATATTTT
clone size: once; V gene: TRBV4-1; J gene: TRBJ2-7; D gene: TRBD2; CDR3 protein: CASSRTSGGPYPIPYEQYF; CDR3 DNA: TGCGCCAGCAGTCGCACTAGCGGGGGACCCTACCCGATTCCCTACGAGCAGTACTTC
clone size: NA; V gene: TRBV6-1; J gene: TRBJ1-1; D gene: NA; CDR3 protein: CASKDSAHTEAFF; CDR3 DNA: TGTGCCAGCAAGGACAGCGCCCACACTGAAGCTTTCTTT
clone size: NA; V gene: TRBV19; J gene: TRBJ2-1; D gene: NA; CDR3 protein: CASSIGDSSYNEQFF; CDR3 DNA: TGTGCCAGTAGTATTGGCGACAGCTCCTACAATGAGCAGTTCTTC
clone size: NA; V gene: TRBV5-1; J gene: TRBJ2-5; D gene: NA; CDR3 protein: CASSLGRLETQYF; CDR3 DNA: TGCGCTAGCAGCTTGGGACGGTTAGAGACCCAGTACTTC
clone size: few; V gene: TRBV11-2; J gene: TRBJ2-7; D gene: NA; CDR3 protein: CASSLWGAYEQYF; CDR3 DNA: TGTGCCAGCAGCTTATGGGGGGCCTACGAGCAGTACTTC
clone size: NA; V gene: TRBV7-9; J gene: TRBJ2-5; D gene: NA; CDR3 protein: CASSFDRVETQYF; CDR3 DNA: TGTGCCAGCAGCTTTGACCGGGTGGAGACCCAGTACTTC
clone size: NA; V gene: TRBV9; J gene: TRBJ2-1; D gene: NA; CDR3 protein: CASSVGRDRYNEQFF; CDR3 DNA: TGTGCCAGCAGCGTAGGAAGAGACAGGTACAATGAGCAGTTCTTC
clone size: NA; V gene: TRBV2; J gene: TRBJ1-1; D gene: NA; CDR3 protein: CASRSGELNTEAFF; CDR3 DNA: TGTGCCAGCAGGTCCGGGGAACTGAACACTGAAGCTTTCTTT
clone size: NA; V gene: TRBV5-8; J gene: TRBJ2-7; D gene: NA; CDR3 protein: CASSLTVYEQYF; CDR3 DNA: TGTGCCAGCAGCTTGACAGTCTACGAGCAGTACTTC
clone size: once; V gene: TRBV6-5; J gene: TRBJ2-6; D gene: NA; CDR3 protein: CASSYSSGANVLTF; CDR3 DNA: TGTGCCAGCAGTTACTCGAGTGGGGCCAACGTCCTGACTTTC
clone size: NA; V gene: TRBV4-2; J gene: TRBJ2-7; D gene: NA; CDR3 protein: CASSPSTGSVYEQYF; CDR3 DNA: TGTGCCAGCAGCCCCTCCACGGGGAGCGTCTACGAGCAGTACTTC
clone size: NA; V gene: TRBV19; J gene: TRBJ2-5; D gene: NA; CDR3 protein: CASSGQTQETQYF; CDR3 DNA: TGTGCCAGTAGTGGGCAGACACAAGAGACCCAGTACTTC
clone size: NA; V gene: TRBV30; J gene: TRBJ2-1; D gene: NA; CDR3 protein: CAWGLRVRANNEQFF; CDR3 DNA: TGTGCCTGGGGGCTCAGGGTGAGGGCCAACAATGAGCAGTTCTTC
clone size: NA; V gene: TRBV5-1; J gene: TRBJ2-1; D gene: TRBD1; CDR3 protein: CASSGGQGAYNEQFF; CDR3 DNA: TGCGCCAGCAGCGGGGGACAGGGGGCTTACAATGAGCAGTTCTTC
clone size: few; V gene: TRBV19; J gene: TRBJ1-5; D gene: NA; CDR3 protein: CACDSKHSNQPQHF; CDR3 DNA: TGTGCCTGCGACAGTAAACATAGCAATCAGCCCCAGCATTTT
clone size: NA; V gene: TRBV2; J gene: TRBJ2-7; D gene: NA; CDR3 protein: CAIIDLTSYEQYF; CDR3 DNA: TGTGCCATCATAGACTTAACCTCCTACGAGCAGTACTTC
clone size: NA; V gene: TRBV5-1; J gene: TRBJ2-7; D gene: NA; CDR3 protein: CASSPGNYEQYF; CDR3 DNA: TGCGCCAGCTCGCCGGGAAACTACGAGCAGTACTTC
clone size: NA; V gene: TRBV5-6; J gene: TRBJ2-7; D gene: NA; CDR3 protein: CASSFGQPSYEQYF; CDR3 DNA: TGTGCCAGCAGCTTTGGACAGCCCTCCTACGAGCAGTACTTC
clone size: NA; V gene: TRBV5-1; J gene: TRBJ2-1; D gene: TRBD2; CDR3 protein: CASSLLAGVWNEQFF; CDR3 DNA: TGCGCCAGCAGCTTATTAGCGGGAGTTTGGAATGAGCAGTTCTTC
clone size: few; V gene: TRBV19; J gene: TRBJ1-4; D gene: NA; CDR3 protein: CASSTGSTNEKLFF; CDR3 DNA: TGTGCCAGTAGTACAGGGTCAACTAATGAAAAACTGTTTTTT
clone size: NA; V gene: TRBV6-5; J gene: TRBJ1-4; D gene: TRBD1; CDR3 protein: CASRLNRGEKLFF; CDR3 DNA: TGTGCCAGCAGGTTGAACAGGGGTGAAAAACTGTTTTTT
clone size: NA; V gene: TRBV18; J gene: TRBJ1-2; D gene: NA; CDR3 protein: CASSPWEGTLRNGYTF; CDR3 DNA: TGTGCCAGCTCACCCTGGGAGGGGACCCTAAGGAATGGCTACACCTTC
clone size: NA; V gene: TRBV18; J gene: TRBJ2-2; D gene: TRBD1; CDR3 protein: CASSLDRETGELFF; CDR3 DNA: TGTGCCAGCTCACTGGACAGGGAAACCGGGGAGCTGTTTTTT
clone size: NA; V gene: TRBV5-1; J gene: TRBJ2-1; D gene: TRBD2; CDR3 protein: CASSYLPGLAAEEQFF; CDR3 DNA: TGCGCCAGCAGCTATCTACCGGGACTAGCGGCTGAGGAGCAGTTCTTC